The 21 T cell receptor beta chains below come from one sample, sequenced in a study of cytomegalovirus exposure and HLA in healthy donors. Researchers ran the PCR with 60 Vbeta and 13 Jbeta primers. Profiled with immunoSEQ multiplex PCR; TCRdb holds only in-frame clones, not every one. The sample shows roughly 63,000 clones, 71% of them seen only once. Material: PBMCs. The origin of the receptors is a man aged 50 to 60 in good health and CMV-seropositive.

The V and J genes are TRBV7-2 and TRBJ2-7; 7 bases map to TRBD1. V trimming: 2 bases; J trimming: 2 bases; junction bases outside the gene matches: 3. Per germline, CDR1 SGHTA and CDR2 FQGNSA. This CDR3 spans 14 amino acids. DNA for the CDR3: TGTGCCAGCAGCTTACGGGACAGAGCCTACGAGCAGTACTTC. This translates into CASSLRDRAYEQYF.

This clone was detected only a few times. J is TRBJ1-1 and V is TRBV14, with D maybe TRBD1 (5 bases). Germline V CDR1 and CDR2: SGHDN, FVKESK. Between the trimmed V and J ends, which lost 8 bases and 0 bases, there was a span of 10 bases. The CDR3 length is 13 residues. CDR3: CASQAGLNTEAFF. CDR3 DNA sequence: TGTGCCAGCCAAGCGGGACTGAACACTGAAGCTTTCTTT.

The V and J genes are TRBV4-1 and TRBJ2-2, with a possible D match to TRBD2 (6 bases). Per germline, CDR1 MGHRA and CDR2 YSYEKL. This CDR3 contains 15 residues. The V end lost 4 bases, the J end lost 6 bases, and 15 bases lay between the germline ends. The CDR3 coding sequence is TGCGCCAGCAGCCTACGACTAGTGTCGGCCGGGGAGCTGTTTTTT. Its protein product is CASSLRLVSAGELFF.

The V gene is TRBV6-1, the J gene TRBJ1-5; no clear D. The CDR3 spans 11 residues. Germline lookup yields CDR1 MNHNS and CDR2 SASEGT. V lost 6 bases and J 7 bases, leaving 7 bases between the germline ends. The CDR3 region is CASRAGQPQHF. For the CDR3, the DNA is TGTGCCAGCAGGGCGGGACAGCCCCAGCATTTT.

The chain recombines TRBV4-3 with TRBJ1-3; D might be TRBD1 (6 bases). V dropped 3 bases and J dropped 7 bases, with 19 bases sitting between them. Germline V gene lookup returns CDR1 LGHNA and CDR2 YSLEER. CDR3 length: 16 residues. In DNA, the CDR3 is TGCGCCAGCAGCCACGACCACGACAGGCCGGGGAACACCATATATTTT. It codes for CASSHDHDRPGNTIYF.

This chain connects TRBV30 to TRBJ2-5; 11 bases fit TRBD2. The assigned J gene may be wrong: the sequence end matches TRBJ2-7 better. The germline V gene has CDR1 GTSNPN and CDR2 SVGIG (reference sequence). The CDR3 has 14 amino acids. CDR3 region: CAWSVSLAGVEQYF. The CDR3 nucleotides are TGTGCCTGGAGTGTTTCACTAGCGGGAGTCGAGCAGTACTTC.

This clone was picked up a small number of times. This chain joins TRBV14 and TRBJ2-1, with 7 bases matching TRBD1. CDR1 is SGHDN and CDR2 is FVKESK in the germline V gene. Trimming took 4 bases from V and 9 from J; bases not matched to a gene: 6. CDR3 length equals 13 residues. The CDR3 DNA reads as TGTGCCAGCAGCCCAGGACAGGTGACTGAGCAGTTCTTC. Translated: CASSPGQVTEQFF.

This clone was found a few times. V usage is TRBV10-3 and J usage is TRBJ2-7, with 14 bases fitting TRBD2. With V trimmed by 3 bases and J by 1 base, 8 bases remained unmatched. The germline CDR1 and CDR2 sequences are ENHRY and SYGVKD. The CDR3 length is 18 residues. The CDR3 DNA follows: TGTGCCATCAGTGATCCTCGGACTAGCGGGGGGAGGTCCTACGAGCAGTACTTC. It encodes CAISDPRTSGGRSYEQYF.

V gene TRBV4-1 combines with J gene TRBJ1-2; the D is unclear. V was pared by 0 bases and J by 5 bases, with 7 bases between. CDR3 length equals 13 residues. The germline V gene encodes CDR1 MGHRA and CDR2 YSYEKL. CDR3 protein: CASSQDGQYGYTF. CDR3 nucleotide sequence: TGCGCCAGCAGCCAAGATGGGCAGTATGGCTACACCTTC.

This chain joins TRBV28 and TRBJ1-5, with D maybe TRBD1 (5 bases). This CDR3 is built from 15 residues. Germline V gene sequence: CDR1 MDHEN, CDR2 SYDVKM. Trimming shortened V by 2 bases and J by 3 bases, and 11 bases separated the two germline ends. As DNA, the CDR3 is TGTGCCAGCAGTTTAAAGGGGTATGACAATCAGCCCCAGCATTTT. Translation: CASSLKGYDNQPQHF.

A single count supports this clone. The rearrangement joins TRBV18 to TRBJ2-2, with D maybe TRBD2 (5 bases). The V end lost 3 bases, the J end lost 6 bases, and 11 bases lay between the germline ends. This CDR3 is 14 amino acids long. Germline V gene lookup returns CDR1 KGHSH and CDR2 LQKENI. CDR3 residues: CASSPQPGAGELFF. CDR3 coding DNA: TGTGCCAGCTCACCGCAGCCCGGGGCCGGGGAGCTGTTTTTT.

This clone came up a few times. The V and J genes are TRBV30 and TRBJ2-1; 7 bases map to TRBD2. Germline V gene data show CDR1 as GTSNPN and CDR2 as SVGIG (reference sequence). The CDR3 runs to 12 residues. V lost 4 bases, J lost 8 bases, and 5 bases stayed unmatched. CDR3 residues: CAWKLAIHEQFF. In nucleotides, the CDR3 is TGTGCCTGGAAACTAGCGATCCATGAGCAGTTCTTC.

This rearrangement joins TRBV5-1 to TRBJ2-3, with TRBD2 as a possible D gene (6 bases). The CDR3 is 16 residues long. Trimming pared 7 bases from V and 2 bases from J, leaving 20 bases between. CDR1 is SGHRS, CDR2 YFSETQ, per germline. The CDR3 loop is CASSQTTRPPTDTQYF. Here the CDR3 DNA reads TGCGCCAGCTCCCAAACGACTAGACCCCCCACAGATACGCAGTATTTT.

The chain uses TRBV18 and TRBJ1-2, with D unresolved. The V end was cut by 2 bases, the J end by 3 bases, with 7 bases between. The CDR3 sequence is 13 residues long. Germline V gene data show CDR1 as KGHSH and CDR2 as LQKENI. The chain's CDR3 is CASSPGRDYGYTF. The CDR3 nucleotides read TGTGCCAGCTCACCAGGTCGAGACTATGGCTACACCTTC.

This chain links TRBV2 with TRBJ1-2, with a possible D match to TRBD1 (6 bases). The CDR3 runs 12 residues. From germline, CDR1 is SNHLY and CDR2 FYNNEI. V was shortened by 4 bases and J by 5 bases, with 8 bases between the two germline ends. The CDR3 DNA sequence: TGTGCCAGCAGTGGGACAGCTTATGGCTACACCTTC. Translation gives CASSGTAYGYTF.

V and J are TRBV2 and TRBJ2-7; perhaps TRBD2 as D (7 bases). The CDR3 is made up of 13 amino acids. Germline CDR1 is SNHLY and CDR2 is FYNNEI. Trimming removed 1 base from V and 6 bases from J, with 10 bases in between. CDR3 in amino acids: CASSEEGGGEQYF. The CDR3 coding sequence is TGTGCCAGCAGTGAAGAGGGAGGGGGCGAGCAGTACTTC.

V gene TRBV6-5 combines with J gene TRBJ2-5; perhaps TRBD2 as D (5 bases). Germline V gene lookup returns CDR1 MNHEY and CDR2 SVGAGI. V dropped 2 bases and J dropped 1 base, with 11 bases sitting between them. There are 15 residues in the CDR3. CDR3 region: CASSYAGVGQETQYF. For the CDR3, the DNA is TGTGCCAGCAGTTACGCGGGTGTAGGCCAAGAGACCCAGTACTTC.

This clone has a handful of counts. CDR3 nucleotides: TGCGCCAGCAGCCAAGGGAGAAGCGGGGGACGGGACACCGGGGAGCTGTTTTTT. Its translation is CASSQGRSGGRDTGELFF. The chain uses TRBV4-1 and TRBJ2-2, with 8 bases identical to TRBD2. Germline CDR1 MGHRA, CDR2 YSYEKL. This CDR3 has 18 residues. J lost 3 bases, V lost 1 base, and 10 bases had no gene match.

The gene calls are TRBV4-2 and TRBJ2-7; no definite D call. The CDR3 runs 15 residues. Germline V gene data show CDR1 as LGHNA and CDR2 as YNFKEQ. The germline V and J ends were trimmed by 3 bases and 3 bases, with 15 bases remaining between them. CDR3 in DNA: TGTGCCAGCAGCCAGAATTCGGTTGCTAGCTACGAGCAGTACTTC. Its translation is CASSQNSVASYEQYF.

The chain uses TRBV4-3 and TRBJ2-3; 7 bases are shared with TRBD2. With V trimmed by 4 bases and J by 6 bases, 7 bases remained unmatched. CDR1 LGHNA and CDR2 YSLEER come from the germline V gene. The CDR3 has 14 residues. The chain's CDR3 is CASSRAGTGDTQYF. CDR3 in DNA: TGCGCCAGCAGCCGAGCGGGGACTGGGGATACGCAGTATTTT.

This clone showed up just a few times. CDR3 amino acids: CASSERWTHSNQPQHF. CDR3 in DNA: TGTGCCAGCAGTGAGAGGTGGACACATAGCAATCAGCCCCAGCATTTT. The V call is TRBV2, the J call TRBJ1-5, with D maybe TRBD1 (5 bases). The CDR3 spans 16 residues. Trimming cost V 3 bases and J 0 bases, with 12 bases left between them. The germline CDR1 and CDR2 sequences are SNHLY and FYNNEI.